Listed below are T cell receptor beta chains from one sample, sequenced in a study of blood T cell repertoires in COVID-19. Some clones are missing from TCRdb's copy, which holds only in-frame ones; the method was immunoSEQ multiplex PCR. The sample lists around 270,000 clones, roughly 88% occurring once. The sample was peripheral blood. Receptors were obtained from a human donor with COVID-19, enrolled during active disease. The donor label of this sample is uncertain. Both conserved end residues are part of each CDR3. D genes are given only for firm matches. A row's size may be missing; if present it is once, few, many or a size class.

j_gene: TRBJ2-3; d_gene: TRBD2; abundance: .; v_gene: TRBV7-2; CDR3nt: TGTGCCAGCAGCCTCAATCTAGCGGGAGGTGGCACAGATACGCAGTATTTT; CDR3aa: CASSLNLAGGGTDTQYF
j_gene: TRBJ2-3; d_gene: TRBD2; abundance: .; v_gene: TRBV20-1; CDR3nt: TGCAGTGCTAGTTTAGCGGGAGGTTCAACCACAGATACGCAGTATTTT; CDR3aa: CSASLAGGSTTDTQYF
j_gene: TRBJ2-7; d_gene: .; abundance: .; v_gene: TRBV9; CDR3nt: TGTGCCAGCAGCGTAGACTGGTCAGGCGAGCAGTACTTC; CDR3aa: CASSVDWSGEQYF
j_gene: TRBJ2-1; d_gene: TRBD1; abundance: once; v_gene: TRBV2; CDR3nt: TGTGCCAGCAGTGATACGGACAGGGGCAGTGAGCAGTTCTTC; CDR3aa: CASSDTDRGSEQFF
j_gene: TRBJ1-1; d_gene: .; abundance: .; v_gene: TRBV29-1; CDR3nt: TGCAGCGTTGCGCCGGGGAACACTGAAGCTTTCTTT; CDR3aa: CSVAPGNTEAFF
j_gene: TRBJ2-5; d_gene: TRBD2; abundance: .; v_gene: TRBV7-9; CDR3nt: TGTGCCAGCAGCTTAGCGGGAGGGCCGGAAGAGACCCAGTACTTC; CDR3aa: CASSLAGGPEETQYF
j_gene: TRBJ1-5; d_gene: .; abundance: .; v_gene: TRBV27; CDR3nt: TGTGCCAGCAGTTTAATGAGTGGTCTGGCCCAGCATTTT; CDR3aa: CASSLMSGLAQHF
j_gene: TRBJ2-7; d_gene: .; abundance: .; v_gene: TRBV9; CDR3nt: TGTGCCAGCAGCGTCTCCACGGGATGGCCCTACGAGCAGTACTTC; CDR3aa: CASSVSTGWPYEQYF
j_gene: TRBJ2-2; d_gene: .; abundance: .; v_gene: TRBV7-2; CDR3nt: TGTGCCAGCAGCTTAGACAAGAACACCGGGGAGCTGTTTTTT; CDR3aa: CASSLDKNTGELFF
j_gene: TRBJ1-2; d_gene: TRBD1; abundance: few; v_gene: TRBV6-5; CDR3nt: TGTGCCAGCAGGGCGGCAGGGGGCGGCTATGGCTACACCTTC; CDR3aa: CASRAAGGGYGYTF
j_gene: TRBJ2-3; d_gene: .; abundance: once; v_gene: TRBV6-1; CDR3nt: TGTGCCAGCAGTCAGGACAGTTTAGGCACAGATACGCAGTATTTT; CDR3aa: CASSQDSLGTDTQYF
j_gene: TRBJ1-2; d_gene: TRBD1; abundance: .; v_gene: TRBV5-1; CDR3nt: TGCGCCAGCAGCTTGGATCAAACAGGGGGGTATGGCTACACCTTC; CDR3aa: CASSLDQTGGYGYTF
j_gene: TRBJ1-2; d_gene: .; abundance: .; v_gene: TRBV2; CDR3nt: TGTGCCAGCAGTGAATGGCAGGGGTATGGCTACACCTTC; CDR3aa: CASSEWQGYGYTF
j_gene: TRBJ1-3; d_gene: .; abundance: .; v_gene: TRBV15; CDR3nt: TGTGCCACCAGCAGAGACCCGTACGGCTCTGGAAACACCATATATTTT; CDR3aa: CATSRDPYGSGNTIYF
j_gene: TRBJ2-1; d_gene: TRBD2; abundance: .; v_gene: TRBV2; CDR3nt: TGTGCCTTGGCGGGAGAGGGTAATGAGCAGTTCTTC; CDR3aa: CALAGEGNEQFF
j_gene: TRBJ2-7; d_gene: TRBD2; abundance: .; v_gene: TRBV5-6; CDR3nt: TGTGCCAGCAGCTTCTACGGGACTAGCGGTTACGAGCAGTACTTC; CDR3aa: CASSFYGTSGYEQYF
j_gene: TRBJ1-5; d_gene: .; abundance: .; v_gene: TRBV19; CDR3nt: TGTGCCAGTAGTGAAGACAGGAACAATCAGCCCCAGCATTTT; CDR3aa: CASSEDRNNQPQHF
j_gene: TRBJ2-2; d_gene: .; abundance: .; v_gene: TRBV3-1/TRBV3-2; CDR3nt: TGTGCCAGCAGCCAGATCAGGGCGGCGAACACCGGGGAGCTGTTTTTT; CDR3aa: CASSQIRAANTGELFF
j_gene: TRBJ2-3; d_gene: TRBD1; abundance: .; v_gene: TRBV28; CDR3nt: TGTGCCAGCAGTCTATCACTACGGGACAGGGGACCCACAGATACGCAGTATTTT; CDR3aa: CASSLSLRDRGPTDTQYF
j_gene: TRBJ1-6; d_gene: TRBD1; abundance: once; v_gene: TRBV4-3; CDR3nt: TGCGCCAGCAGCCAAGAATACAGGGGTAATTCACCCCTCCACTTT; CDR3aa: CASSQEYRGNSPLHF
j_gene: TRBJ1-5; d_gene: TRBD1; abundance: once; v_gene: TRBV10-2; CDR3nt: TGCGCCAGCGGGGAACAGGGGGCGGGTCAGCCCCAGCATTTT; CDR3aa: CASGEQGAGQPQHF
j_gene: TRBJ2-7; d_gene: TRBD2; abundance: .; v_gene: TRBV6-5; CDR3nt: TGTGCCAGCGGGGCTAGCGGAGCCTACGAGCAGTACTTC; CDR3aa: CASGASGAYEQYF
j_gene: TRBJ1-4; d_gene: TRBD1; abundance: .; v_gene: TRBV28; CDR3nt: TGTGCCAGCGGAACCTCGAAGGGGGCGCCTAGTGAAAAACTGTTTTTT; CDR3aa: CASGTSKGAPSEKLFF
j_gene: TRBJ1-1; d_gene: .; abundance: .; v_gene: TRBV7-2; CDR3nt: TGTGCCAGCAGCTTAGGCGGGGGGAGGACTGAAGCTTTCTTT; CDR3aa: CASSLGGGRTEAFF
j_gene: TRBJ2-5; d_gene: TRBD1; abundance: .; v_gene: TRBV19; CDR3nt: TGTGCCAGTAGTGCCCGGCCGGGACAGCCTTGGGAGACCCAGTACTTC; CDR3aa: CASSARPGQPWETQYF
j_gene: TRBJ2-7; d_gene: .; abundance: .; v_gene: TRBV19; CDR3nt: TGTGCCACCGCCGACAGGCCCCGCTCCTACGAGCAGTACTTC; CDR3aa: CATADRPRSYEQYF
j_gene: TRBJ2-7; d_gene: TRBD1; abundance: .; v_gene: TRBV4-3; CDR3nt: TGCGCCAGCAGCCCGACGATCGACAGGGCGCCCTACGAGCAGTACTTC; CDR3aa: CASSPTIDRAPYEQYF
j_gene: TRBJ1-1; d_gene: TRBD1; abundance: .; v_gene: TRBV29-1; CDR3nt: TGCAGCGCCCGGACAGGGGGGATGAACACTGAAGCTTTCTTT; CDR3aa: CSARTGGMNTEAFF
j_gene: TRBJ1-4; d_gene: .; abundance: .; v_gene: TRBV19; CDR3nt: TGTGCCAGTACGATCGACTCCTTTAATGAAAAACTGTTTTTT; CDR3aa: CASTIDSFNEKLFF
j_gene: TRBJ2-5; d_gene: TRBD1; abundance: .; v_gene: TRBV4-3; CDR3nt: TGCGCCAGCAGCCTTCAATTGGGCGACAGGGCGACGGGGGAGACCCAGTACTTC; CDR3aa: CASSLQLGDRATGETQYF
j_gene: TRBJ2-5; d_gene: TRBD2; abundance: .; v_gene: TRBV27; CDR3nt: TGTGCCAGTCGCCCTTACGGGACTAGCGGGGGGGAGACCCAGTACTTC; CDR3aa: CASRPYGTSGGETQYF
j_gene: TRBJ2-1; d_gene: TRBD1; abundance: .; v_gene: TRBV11-3; CDR3nt: TGTGCCAGCAGCCCACAGGGGCTGGGGAATGAGCAGTTCTTC; CDR3aa: CASSPQGLGNEQFF
j_gene: TRBJ1-3; d_gene: .; abundance: .; v_gene: TRBV5-4; CDR3nt: TGTGCCAGCAACTTTCGACGAGGTAAAGCTGGAAACACCATATATTTT; CDR3aa: CASNFRRGKAGNTIYF
j_gene: TRBJ2-7; d_gene: .; abundance: .; v_gene: TRBV19; CDR3nt: TGTGCCAGTAGTCCCCGGACGGGAGCCTACGAGCAGTACTTC; CDR3aa: CASSPRTGAYEQYF
j_gene: TRBJ1-1; d_gene: .; abundance: .; v_gene: TRBV5-1; CDR3nt: TGCGCCAGCAGCTTGGAAGGACACATCACGAACACTGAAGCTTTCTTT; CDR3aa: CASSLEGHITNTEAFF